Below are 26 T cell receptor beta chains sequenced from a single sample in a study of cytomegalovirus exposure and HLA in healthy donors. PCR was performed using 60 Vbeta and 13 Jbeta primers. Here immunoSEQ multiplex PCR was the method, and the copy in TCRdb shows in-frame clones only, minus some. The repertoire has around 140,000 clones, approximately 78% of them found once; the top ten carry about 3.2%. Sequenced input: PBMCs. These TCRs come from a man between 18 and 35 years old in good health and CMV-seropositive.

The chain joins TRBV5-4 to TRBJ1-4; possible D gene TRBD1, 5 bases. Deletions cut 4 bases from V and 6 bases from J, with 10 bases between. The CDR3 has 13 amino acids. CDR1 SGHNT and CDR2 YYREEE come from the germline V gene (reference sequence). The CDR3 DNA reads as TGTGCCAGCAGCCAGCAGGGTTATGAAAAACTGTTTTTT. Protein product: CASSQQGYEKLFF.

The chain carries TRBV28 and TRBJ2-7; 7 bases align to TRBD1. Trimming cost V 6 bases and J 7 bases; bases outside gene matches: 6. Looked up from germline, CDR1 is MDHEN and CDR2 is SYDVKM. The CDR3 loop spans 12 amino acids. CDR3 in DNA: TGTGCCAGCAGACAGGGGTTGGATGAGCAGTACTTC. It translates to CASRQGLDEQYF.

The gene calls are TRBV5-1 and TRBJ1-1, with 11 nucleotides matching TRBD1. CDR1 SGHRS and CDR2 YFSETQ come from the germline V gene. This CDR3 comprises 14 residues. The junction had 4 bases not matched to a gene; V was cut back by 4 bases and J by 5 bases. In nucleotides, the CDR3 is TGCGCCAGCAGCGGAGGACAGGGGGCAACTGAAGCTTTCTTT. Amino acids: CASSGGQGATEAFF.

The chain carries TRBV18 and TRBJ2-2; 8 nucleotides match TRBD1. The germline V gene encodes CDR1 KGHSH and CDR2 LQKENI. V lost 2 bases, J lost 2 bases, and 13 bases stayed unmatched. The CDR3 is 19 residues long. The chain's CDR3 is CASSPKRQGTITNTGELFF. The DNA of the CDR3 is TGTGCCAGCTCACCAAAGAGACAGGGGACCATTACCAACACCGGGGAGCTGTTTTTT.

As regards this clone: At one boundary the junction diverges from the germline segment, which might be a read error. J is TRBJ1-1 and V is TRBV28; a possible D gene is TRBD1 (6 bases). The CDR3 length is 10 residues. Germline V lookup: CDR1 MDHEN, CDR2 SYDVKM. CDR3 nucleotides: TGTGCCAGCAGTGGGCCAGGGGTTCGGTTT. It translates to CASSGPGVRF.

The chain uses TRBV7-9 and TRBJ2-7, with D unresolved. Germline assignment: CDR1 SEHNR and CDR2 FQNEAQ (reference sequence). The V end lost 2 bases, the J end lost 2 bases, and 7 bases lay between the germline ends. The CDR3 is 13 amino acids. CDR3 sequence (DNA): TGTGCCAGCAGCTTAACGGGTACCTACGAGCAGTACTTC. Translating it yields CASSLTGTYEQYF. Full variable domain (remainder filled in from reference TRBV7-9 and TRBJ2-7): DTGVSQNPRHKITKRGQNVTFRCDPISEHNRLYWYRQTLGQGPEFLTYFQNEAQLEKSRLLSDRFSAERPKGSFSTLEIQRTEQGDSAMYLCASSLTGTYEQYFGPGTRLTVT.

The chain links TRBV6-5 to TRBJ2-2, with TRBD2 matching over 9 bases. With 7 bases clipped from V and 7 bases from J, the junction kept 7 bases outside the gene matches. The CDR3 loop spans 14 amino acids. In germline, CDR1 is MNHEY, CDR2 SVGAGI. The DNA for the CDR3 is TGTGCCAGCATTTCGCGGGAGGGTGGCGGGGAGCTGTTTTTT. It specifies CASISREGGGELFF.

This clone was counted only a few times. This sequence joins TRBV4-1 and TRBJ1-5, with TRBD1 identical over 7 bases. Trimming cost V 0 bases and J 1 base; bases outside gene matches: 6. The CDR3 extends over 17 amino acids. Per germline, CDR1 MGHRA and CDR2 YSYEKL. The CDR3 region is CASSQEGTVASNQPQHF. The CDR3 DNA sequence: TGCGCCAGCAGCCAAGAAGGGACAGTGGCAAGCAATCAGCCCCAGCATTTT.

The rearrangement uses TRBV6-5 and TRBJ2-1; D not certain. CDR3 length: 12 amino acids. Germline V gives CDR1 MNHEY, CDR2 SVGAGI. V was cut by 7 bases and J by 3 bases, with 7 bases left in between. CDR3 region: CASKSFYNEQFF. The CDR3 DNA follows: TGTGCCAGCAAGAGCTTCTACAATGAGCAGTTCTTC.

In DNA, the CDR3 is TGTGCCACTATAAACAGGGTTACCTACGAGCAGTACTTC. Its protein is CATINRVTYEQYF. This chain uses TRBV19 with TRBJ2-7, with a weak D call TRBD1 (6 bases). The CDR3 consists of 13 residues. The V gene lost 10 bases and the J gene lost 2 bases, with 15 bases spanning the gap. Looked up from germline, CDR1 is LNHDA and CDR2 is SQIVND (reference sequence).

The gene calls are TRBV28 and TRBJ1-2; D call uncertain. The CDR3 contains 11 residues. Germline CDR1 reads MDHEN; CDR2 reads SYDVKM. V lost 10 bases and J lost 6, with 12 bases in between. Here the CDR3 reads CATFEEDGYTF. CDR3 DNA: TGTGCCACATTCGAGGAGGATGGCTACACCTTC.

The chain recombines TRBV9 with TRBJ2-1, with D maybe TRBD1 (5 bases). The CDR3 has 12 residues. Germline V CDR1 and CDR2: SGDLS, YYNGEE. V dropped 3 bases and J dropped 8 bases, with 9 bases sitting between them. The chain's CDR3 is CASSGPGYEQFF. CDR3 DNA: TGTGCCAGCAGCGGACCAGGGTATGAGCAGTTCTTC.

This chain links TRBV25-1 with TRBJ1-3, with 7 nucleotides matching TRBD1. The CDR3 runs 14 residues. The V segment lost 4 bases and the J segment 4 bases; nucleotides outside the gene matches: 4. Per the germline V gene, CDR1 is MGHDK and CDR2 is SYGVNS. The CDR3 protein is CASSVTGNGNTIYF. CDR3 sequence (DNA): TGTGCCAGCAGTGTGACAGGGAACGGAAACACCATATATTTT. The variable domain in full, completed from reference TRBV25-1 and TRBJ1-3, reads EADIYQTPRYLVIGTGKKITLECSQTMGHDKMYWYQQDPGMELHLIHYSYGVNSTEKGDLSSESTVSRIRTEHFPLTLESARPSHTSQYLCASSVTGNGNTIYFGEGSWLTVV.

V is TRBV2 and J is TRBJ2-7; 11 nucleotides line up with TRBD2. The CDR3 is 16 amino acids. Germline CDR1 and CDR2: SNHLY and FYNNEI. Trimming at V came to 3 bases and at J to 2 bases, leaving 6 bases not matched to a gene. The CDR3 DNA is TGTGCCAGCAGTGACCTAGCGGGAGGTACTGCCTACGAGCAGTACTTC. Protein sequence: CASSDLAGGTAYEQYF.

V usage is TRBV27 and J usage is TRBJ1-2; 10 bases are a match to TRBD1. This CDR3 has 17 amino acids. In germline, CDR1 is MNHEY, CDR2 SMNVEV (reference sequence). The trim removed 2 bases at V and 4 bases at J, leaving 10 bases unmatched. The CDR3 is CASSLIRDRGSGYGYTF. The CDR3, as DNA: TGTGCCAGCAGTTTAATCCGGGACAGGGGATCAGGCTATGGCTACACCTTC.

The rearrangement uses TRBV28 and TRBJ1-1, with TRBD1 identical over 7 bases. The J segment lost 4 bases and the V segment lost 5 bases, leaving 4 bases of the junction unmatched. The CDR3 loop spans 13 amino acids. The germline V gene encodes CDR1 MDHEN and CDR2 SYDVKM. The DNA for the CDR3 is TGTGCCAGCAGTGCCTCAGGGGGCACTGAAGCTTTCTTT. This codes for CASSASGGTEAFF.

This chain connects TRBV6-1 to TRBJ2-7; the match to TRBD1 covers 9 bases. V shed 8 bases and J 5 bases; nucleotides not matched to a gene: 7. The germline gives CDR1 MNHNS, CDR2 SASEGT. The CDR3 consists of 13 residues. The CDR3 DNA follows: TGTGCCAGCGCCGGACAGGGGAGGAACGAGCAGTACTTC. This translates into CASAGQGRNEQYF.

V gene TRBV9 combines with J gene TRBJ2-3; D gene uncertain. V gave up 4 bases and J gave up 9 bases, with 15 bases separating them. CDR3 size: 13 residues. Germline CDR1 is SGDLS and CDR2 is YYNGEE. The CDR3 sequence is CASSPRSLATQYF. The CDR3 bases are TGTGCCAGCAGCCCCCGGTCCTTAGCAACGCAGTATTTT.

This clone has more than one count but fewer than ten. V and J are TRBV28 and TRBJ1-2; 7 bases fit TRBD1. Germline values: CDR1 MDHEN, CDR2 SYDVKM. The J segment lost 2 bases and the V segment lost 6 bases, leaving 6 bases of the junction unmatched. There are 14 residues in the CDR3. Written as DNA, the CDR3 is TGTGCCAGCAGCCTCGAACAGGGGAACTATGGCTACACCTTC. Protein sequence: CASSLEQGNYGYTF.

The genes are TRBV19 and TRBJ1-1; maybe TRBD1 (5 bases). V was cut by 5 bases and J by 3 bases, with 10 bases left in between. This CDR3 is built from 13 residues. Germline-derived CDR1 and CDR2 are LNHDA and SQIVND (reference sequence). CDR3 in DNA: TGTGCCAGTAGTCCTCGGGGGGACACTGAAGCTTTCTTT. Translating it yields CASSPRGDTEAFF. Looking up the rest from reference TRBV19 and TRBJ1-1 gives the full variable domain: DGGITQSPKYLFRKEGQNVTLSCEQNLNHDAMYWYRQDPGQGLRLIYYSQIVNDFQKGDIAEGYSVSREKKESFPLTVTSAQKNPTAFYLCASSPRGDTEAFFGQGTRLTVV.

This chain links TRBV6-1 with TRBJ2-2, with D perhaps matching TRBD2 (5 bases). The CDR3 extends over 15 amino acids. Germline assignment: CDR1 MNHNS and CDR2 SASEGT. Trimming left V 3 bases short and J 1 base short, with 9 bases between. This CDR3 is CASSEREGNTGELFF. In DNA form, the CDR3 reads TGTGCCAGCAGTGAGAGGGAAGGGAACACCGGGGAGCTGTTTTTT.

In this sample, this clone turned up once. The CDR3 nucleotides are TGTGCCAGCAGCCGATCCCCCTCCGAGCAGTACTTC. This sequence encodes CASSRSPSEQYF. The genes are TRBV7-9 and TRBJ2-5; no firm D call. The J call is in doubt because the DNA end fits TRBJ2-7 better. Germline V gene lookup returns CDR1 SEHNR and CDR2 FQNEAQ (reference sequence). The CDR3 is 12 residues long.

The CDR3 loop is CASSLPQLAGHNEQFF. The CDR3, as DNA: TGCGCCAGCAGCTTACCTCAACTAGCGGGCCACAATGAGCAGTTCTTC. The genes are TRBV5-1 and TRBJ2-1; 9 bases are shared with TRBD2. The CDR3 has 16 residues. V trimming: 2 bases; J trimming: 5 bases; junction bases outside the gene matches: 8. Germline V gene data show CDR1 as SGHRS and CDR2 as YFSETQ. The variable domain in full, with the rest retrieved from reference TRBV5-1 and TRBJ2-1, is KAGVTQTPRYLIKTRGQQVTLSCSPISGHRSVSWYQQTPGQGLQFLFEYFSETQRNKGNFPGRFSGRQFSNSRSEMNVSTLELGDSALYLCASSLPQLAGHNEQFFGPGTRLTVL.

The V gene is TRBV9, the J gene TRBJ2-1, with 7 positions matching TRBD2. Germline loops: CDR1 SGDLS, CDR2 YYNGEE. V shed 3 bases and J 7 bases; nucleotides not matched to a gene: 10. The CDR3 runs 15 residues. Here the CDR3 DNA reads TGTGCCAGCAGCGCCAGACTAGCCCTTTATAATGAGCAGTTCTTC. It encodes CASSARLALYNEQFF. Using reference TRBV9 and TRBJ2-1 for the parts outside the CDR3, the full variable domain is DSGVTQTPKHLITATGQRVTLRCSPRSGDLSVYWYQQSLDQGLQFLIQYYNGEERAKGNILERFSAQQFPDLHSELNLSSLELGDSALYFCASSARLALYNEQFFGPGTRLTVL.

J is TRBJ2-7 and V is TRBV5-1; 10 bases line up with TRBD2. The trim removed 0 bases at V and 3 bases at J, leaving 0 bases unmatched. CDR3 length: 14 residues. Germline V CDR1 and CDR2: SGHRS, YFSETQ. Here the CDR3 reads CASSLVAGGYEQYF. CDR3 DNA sequence: TGCGCCAGCAGCTTGGTAGCGGGAGGCTACGAGCAGTACTTC.

This chain joins TRBV28 and TRBJ1-5; possible D gene TRBD1, 5 bases. The CDR3 contains 15 residues. V was trimmed by 6 bases and J by 7 bases, leaving 19 bases between them. The germline V gene encodes CDR1 MDHEN and CDR2 SYDVKM. CDR3 DNA: TGTGCCAGCAGCCGACTGGACCCCGGGGGGCAGCCCCAGCATTTT. This codes for CASSRLDPGGQPQHF.